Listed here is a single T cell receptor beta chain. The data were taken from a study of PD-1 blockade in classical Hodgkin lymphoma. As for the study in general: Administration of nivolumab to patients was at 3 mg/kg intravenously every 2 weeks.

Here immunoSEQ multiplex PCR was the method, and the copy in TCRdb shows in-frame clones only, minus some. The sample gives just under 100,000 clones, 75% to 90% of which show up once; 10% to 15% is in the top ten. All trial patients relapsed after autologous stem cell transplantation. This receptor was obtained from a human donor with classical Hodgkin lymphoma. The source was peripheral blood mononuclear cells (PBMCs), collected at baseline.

CDR3 DNA: TGTGCCAGCAGCTTAACGCATGGGGGCGGGCATGGCTACACCTTC. Protein: CASSLTHGGGHGYTF. The V and J genes are TRBV7-3 and TRBJ1-2, with D possibly being TRBD1 (6 bases). The CDR3 totals 15 residues. CDR1 and CDR2 from the germline V gene are SGHTA and FQGTGA. V lost 0 bases to trimming and J lost 6 bases, with 14 bases between them.